This entry lists 23 T cell receptor beta chains sequenced from one sample in a study of post-analysis software for immune sequencing data. Overall study findings and caveats: Compared with controls, patients had more of 4 to 6 TRBV segments, including TRBV5-6, TRBV5-1 and TRBV20-1.

Unique molecular identifiers were carried by the TCR beta cDNA libraries. TCRdb fed the PCR reads into MiXCR, producing one record per CDR3 protein. The table includes around 190,000 distinct CDR3 sequences, roughly 28% detected once. Their antigens remain unidentified. Sequenced material: blood. All receptors derive from a girl between 2 and 17 years old with multiple sclerosis.

This rearrangement joins TRBV5-1 to TRBJ2-7, with TRBD1 as a possible D gene (5 bases). This CDR3 spans 14 amino acids. V gave up 2 bases and J gave up 5 bases, with 14 bases separating them. CDR1 is SGHRS, CDR2 YFSETQ, per germline. In nucleotides, the CDR3 is TGCGCCAGCAGCTTAGGTACAGGCGAAAACGAGCAGTACTTC. This codes for CASSLGTGENEQYF.

The rearrangement links TRBV7-2 to TRBJ2-2; D unclear. CDR1 and CDR2 (germline): SGHTA, FQGNSA. CDR3 length: 15 residues. V lost 3 bases, J lost 6 bases, and 14 bases lay in between. CDR3 in DNA: TGTGCCAGCAGCTTCAGACGGTACGGTTCCGGGGAGCTGTTTTTT. Translating it yields CASSFRRYGSGELFF.

This clonotype was found many times. This chain links TRBV7-2 with TRBJ2-3, with D perhaps matching TRBD2 (6 bases). This CDR3 has 15 residues. The V end lost 4 bases, the J end lost 4 bases, and 15 bases lay between the germline ends. Looked up from germline, CDR1 is SGHTA and CDR2 is FQGNSA. The CDR3 DNA reads TGTGCCAGCAGCTCGGGAGTAACCCCACCAGATACGCAGTATTTT. Its protein is CASSSGVTPPDTQYF.

The chain is built from TRBV20-1 and TRBJ1-1, with 9 bases lining up with TRBD1. Germline CDR1 reads DFQATT; CDR2 reads SNEGSKA (reference sequence). The V and J ends lost 2 bases and 3 bases, in that order; junction bases with no gene match: 4. This CDR3 contains 14 residues. The CDR3 DNA reads TGCAGTGCTAGACGGACAGGGGCAGACACTGAAGCTTTCTTT. Protein product: CSARRTGADTEAFF.

The rearrangement joins TRBV5-1 to TRBJ1-1; D is undetermined. The germline V gene encodes CDR1 SGHRS and CDR2 YFSETQ. CDR3 length: 12 residues. V shed 10 bases and J shed 8 bases, with 18 bases lying between them. The CDR3 sequence is CAGNPSEGEAFF. CDR3 nucleotides: TGCGCCGGCAACCCCTCCGAGGGCGAAGCTTTCTTT.

The genes are TRBV28 and TRBJ1-6; D is uncertain. V was clipped by 2 bases and J by 2 bases, with 7 bases between them. The CDR3 extends over 15 amino acids. Germline V lookup: CDR1 MDHEN, CDR2 SYDVKM. The DNA for the CDR3 is TGTGCCAGCAGTTTAGAACCGGCCTATAATTCACCCCTCCACTTT. Its translation: CASSLEPAYNSPLHF.

This clonotype has just a few counts. The genes are TRBV25-1 and TRBJ2-2, with TRBD1 matching 9 bases. Germline CDR1 reads MGHDK; CDR2 reads SYGVNS. Trimming cost V 6 bases and J 1 base; bases outside gene matches: 0. This CDR3 has 14 residues. The CDR3 loop reads CASRGQGNTGELFF. The CDR3 DNA sequence: TGTGCCAGCAGGGGACAGGGGAACACCGGGGAGCTGTTTTTT.

The J gene is TRBJ2-1, the V gene TRBV6-5; 11 bases are a match to TRBD2. The CDR3 runs to 15 residues. The V gene's germline CDR1 is MNHEY and CDR2 SVGAGI. The ends lost 2 bases at V and 8 bases at J; junction bases unmatched: 5. The chain's CDR3 is CASSYVAGGLDEQFF. CDR3 DNA: TGTGCCAGCAGTTACGTAGCGGGAGGGTTGGATGAGCAGTTCTTC.

This clonotype was picked up many times. This chain joins TRBV7-9 and TRBJ2-7; D may be TRBD2 (5 bases). V was clipped by 2 bases and J by 4 bases, with 9 bases between them. The CDR3 is made up of 13 amino acids. CDR1 is SEHNR, CDR2 FQNEAQ, per germline (reference sequence). The CDR3 region has the DNA TGTGCCAGCAGCTTAAGGACTGAGTACGAGCAGTACTTC. Its translation: CASSLRTEYEQYF.

This clonotype was found a few times. The rearrangement links TRBV5-1 to TRBJ1-2; 7 bases are a match to TRBD1. The CDR3 extends over 16 amino acids. With 0 bases clipped from V and 1 base from J, the junction kept 6 bases outside the gene matches. Per germline, CDR1 SGHRS and CDR2 YFSETQ. The CDR3: CASSLVRGQLNYGYTF. Written as DNA, the CDR3 is TGCGCCAGCAGCTTGGTAAGGGGACAGCTTAACTATGGCTACACCTTC.

This clonotype was recorded a few times. The rearrangement uses TRBV2 and TRBJ2-7, with 7 bases aligning to TRBD1. The V segment lost 6 bases and the J segment 2 bases; nucleotides outside the gene matches: 10. The CDR3 length is 15 residues. From germline, CDR1 is SNHLY and CDR2 FYNNEI. The CDR3 DNA sequence: TGTGCCAGCAGAACCGGGACAGCCGTACCCTACGAGCAGTACTTC. This gives the protein CASRTGTAVPYEQYF.

This clonotype was picked up a small number of times. V and J are TRBV12-3 or TRBV12-4 and TRBJ1-4; 7 bases are a match to TRBD1. Unmatched junction bases numbered 9, after V lost 5 bases and J lost 3 bases. This CDR3 spans 16 amino acids. The CDR3 DNA is TGTGCCAGCAGTCTCCAGGGGGAAGGACCTAATGAAAAACTGTTTTTT. Its protein is CASSLQGEGPNEKLFF.

This clonotype has at least ten counts. The chain joins TRBV5-1 to TRBJ2-1; no firm D call. CDR1 is SGHRS, CDR2 YFSETQ, per germline. V gave up 1 base and J gave up 6 bases, with 11 bases separating them. This CDR3 is 14 amino acids long. CDR3 residues: CASSLSRKFNEQFF. For the CDR3, the DNA is TGCGCCAGCAGCTTGTCAAGGAAATTCAATGAGCAGTTCTTC.

In its sample, this clonotype was seen many times. The chain recombines TRBV5-1 with TRBJ1-4, with D possibly matching TRBD1 (6 bases). Per germline, CDR1 SGHRS and CDR2 YFSETQ. This CDR3 comprises 16 residues. V was trimmed by 4 bases and J by 3 bases, leaving 16 bases between them. The DNA of the CDR3 is TGCGCCAGCAGCCGGAAATCGGGGGCGGCTAATGAAAAACTGTTTTTT. Translated, it gives CASSRKSGAANEKLFF.

Of note for this clonotype: A much more abundant neighbour one base away suggests this may be a read error. The gene calls are TRBV2 and TRBJ2-3; TRBD2 matches 8 bases. Per the germline V gene, CDR1 is SNHLY and CDR2 is FYNNEI. The length of the CDR3 is 15 residues. Unmatched junction bases numbered 2, after V lost 1 base and J lost 2 bases. The CDR3 region is CASSEVAGNTDTQYF. As DNA, the CDR3 is TGTGCCAGCAGTGAAGTAGCGGGAAACACAGATACGCAGTATTTT.

Concerning this clonotype itself: A much larger clonotype is one base distant, so this may be a read error. The chain joins TRBV5-1 to TRBJ2-5; D is undetermined. The CDR3 has 11 amino acids. CDR1 SGHRS and CDR2 YFSETQ come from the germline V gene. The V gene lost 0 bases and the J gene lost 11 bases, with 8 bases spanning the gap. The CDR3 loop is CASSLAHEQYF. CDR3 bases: TGCGCCAGCAGCTTGGCCCATGAGCAGTACTTC.

The gene calls are TRBV7-2 and TRBJ2-2; 10 bases match TRBD2. CDR3 size: 16 residues. The V segment lost 7 bases and the J segment 4 bases; nucleotides outside the gene matches: 9. CDR1 and CDR2 from the germline V gene are SGHTA and FQGNSA. The CDR3 sequence: CASTLTLAGVTGELFF. The CDR3 coding sequence is TGTGCCAGCACCTTGACCCTAGCGGGAGTCACCGGGGAGCTGTTTTTT.

In this sample, this clonotype turned up many times. V and J are TRBV10-3 and TRBJ1-5; 9 nucleotides align to TRBD1. Trimming cost V 3 bases and J 2 bases; bases outside gene matches: 2. CDR1 is ENHRY and CDR2 is SYGVKD in the germline V gene. The length of the CDR3 is 15 residues. CDR3 sequence (DNA): TGTGCCATCAGTGACGGGGACAGGGGCAATCAGCCCCAGCATTTT. It translates to CAISDGDRGNQPQHF.

This clonotype was seen ten or more times. The rearrangement links TRBV12-3 or TRBV12-4 to TRBJ1-2, with D tentatively TRBD1 (6 bases). With 3 bases removed from V and 7 bases from J, the gap between germline ends came to 18 bases. The CDR3 is 15 residues long. In DNA, the CDR3 is TGTGCCAGCAGTTTTTACAGGGTGGGCGTCTCTGGCTACACCTTC. Translated, it gives CASSFYRVGVSGYTF.

The rearrangement uses TRBV14 and TRBJ2-5; D not resolved. The V end was cut by 0 bases, the J end by 4 bases, with 9 bases between. The length of the CDR3 is 14 residues. Germline V gene lookup returns CDR1 SGHDN and CDR2 FVKESK. The chain's CDR3 is CASSQDWARETQYF. DNA of the CDR3: TGTGCCAGCAGCCAAGATTGGGCCCGAGAGACCCAGTACTTC.

This clonotype was seen a handful of times. The rearrangement uses TRBV10-3 and TRBJ2-1, with 8 bases fitting TRBD2. This CDR3 has 13 residues. With V trimmed by 2 bases and J by 9 bases, 3 bases remained unmatched. CDR1 and CDR2 from the germline V gene are ENHRY and SYGVKD. CDR3 nucleotide sequence: TGTGCCATCAGTGAGGACCGGGAGGGTGAGCAGTTCTTC. Its translation: CAISEDREGEQFF.

V gene TRBV29-1 combines with J gene TRBJ2-7, with 9 positions matching TRBD1. The V gene end was trimmed by 1 base and the J gene end by 0 bases; junction bases not matched to a gene: 13. Germline loops: CDR1 SQVTM, CDR2 ANQGSEA. This CDR3 comprises 18 residues. The CDR3 is CSVEGLKGQGIPSYEQYF. The CDR3, as DNA: TGCAGCGTTGAAGGACTAAAAGGACAGGGGATCCCCTCCTACGAGCAGTACTTC.

This clonotype has only a few counts. The V call is TRBV7-9, the J call TRBJ1-4; no firm D call. V lost 6 bases, J lost 12 bases, and 14 bases lay in between. CDR1 and CDR2 (germline): SEHNR, FQNEAQ (reference sequence). The CDR3 is made up of 12 amino acids. For the CDR3, the DNA is TGTGCCAGCAGAACTCCCCCGATGGAACTGTTTTTT. Protein product: CASRTPPMELFF.